The rows below give T cell receptor beta chains drawn from one sample of a study of T-cell memory formation after mild COVID-19. TCRdb redid the calling of the 5' RACE reads with MiXCR, one entry per CDR3 protein. The data contain 450,000 or so distinct CDR3 sequences, 20% to 25% of them singletons. The sequenced material came from PBMCs or a T cell subset sorted from them (not recorded which). The receptors shown here come from an adult woman who had mild COVID-19 (a few samples of this study predate the infection). Cell type and time point are not known. CDR3s include the opening cysteine and the closing phenylalanine or tryptophan. D genes are given only for firm matches. Size is stated for part of the rows, as once, few or many counts, or as a class when the clone is expanded.

D gene,clone size,V gene,J gene,CDR3 DNA,CDR3 protein
TRBD2,few,TRBV7-9,TRBJ2-6,TGTGCCAGCAGTCATAGCGGGGAATACTCTGGGGCCAACGTCCTGACTTTC,CASSHSGEYSGANVLTF
TRBD1,NA,TRBV30,TRBJ1-1,TGTGCCTGGGCCACAGGGGGCACTGAAGCTTTCTTT,CAWATGGTEAFF
NA,NA,TRBV4-1,TRBJ2-5,TGCGCCAGCAGCCAGGTGCCAGATCAAGAGACCCAGTACTTC,CASSQVPDQETQYF
NA,NA,TRBV24-1,TRBJ1-2,TGTGCCACCAGTGACGGGTTTACCGGCGGCTACACCTTC,CATSDGFTGGYTF
NA,NA,TRBV7-9,TRBJ2-1,TGTGCCAGCAGCGCCCCCCGGTTTGGAATAGACAATGAGCAGTTCTTC,CASSAPRFGIDNEQFF
TRBD1,NA,TRBV24-1,TRBJ1-5,TGTGCCACCAGTGACCGGGACAGGGGTCTCGGTCCCCAGCATTTT,CATSDRDRGLGPQHF
NA,NA,TRBV6-4,TRBJ2-7,TGTGCCAGCAGTGACTCCTGGGTGGGGCCGTCCTCCTACGAGCAGTACTTC,CASSDSWVGPSSYEQYF
TRBD2,few,TRBV12-3/TRBV12-4,TRBJ2-3,TGTGCCAGCAGTTTGACTAGCATCACAGATACGCAGTATTTT,CASSLTSITDTQYF
TRBD1,NA,TRBV12-3/TRBV12-4,TRBJ1-3,TGTGCCAGCAGTTTCCGGGCAGGGGGCGTAGGAAACACCATATATTTT,CASSFRAGGVGNTIYF
NA,few,TRBV6-6,TRBJ2-2,TGTGCCAGCAGTATACTAAGCGCCGCGAACACCGGGGAGCTGTTTTTT,CASSILSAANTGELFF
TRBD1,few,TRBV24-1,TRBJ2-3,TGTGCCACCGCGGACAGGGGGATCACAGATACGCAGTATTTT,CATADRGITDTQYF